The rows below give T cell receptor beta chains drawn from one sample of a study of T cells expressing NK-cell markers. TCRdb re-called the 5' RACE reads and catalogs CDR3 proteins one per entry, DNA excluded. Its clone listing holds a few hundred thousand distinct CDR3 sequences. Sequenced sample: blood T cells: a sorted CD56 or NKG2C T cell subset, CD4+ or CD8+ T cells, or bulk PBMC T cells (not recorded which). The source is a man aged 18 to 70 in good health. Each CDR3 is given with its conserved first and last residue.

J,V,CDR3
TRBJ1-5,TRBV27,CASRAQGTRNQPQHF
TRBJ2-2,TRBV7-2,CASSPRPNPNTGELFF
TRBJ2-1,TRBV18,CASSPRTSNEQFF
TRBJ1-4,TRBV15,CATSRVGGGGLNEKLFF
TRBJ1-5,TRBV5-1,CASSLYSGQPQHF
TRBJ2-2,TRBV29-1,CSVWRRTANTGELFF
TRBJ2-6,TRBV6-5,CASSPTTGVTSGANVLTF
TRBJ1-4,TRBV20-1,CSARGTGGNEKLFF
TRBJ2-1,TRBV5-1,CASSRVGGGYNEQFF
TRBJ2-5,TRBV29-1,CSVPTGTGSETQYF
TRBJ2-2,TRBV7-2,CASPGGPNTGELFF
TRBJ1-3,TRBV6-5,CASSYSSASLGNTIYF
TRBJ2-6,TRBV5-1,CASSLGTVGPSGANVLTF
TRBJ1-2,TRBV12-5,CASGLGTGAFYGYTF
TRBJ2-1,TRBV7-2,CASSLPSEQFF
TRBJ2-1,TRBV18,CASSPYTTPYNEQFF
TRBJ1-2,TRBV4-2,CASSQDWPGGGYTF
TRBJ2-5,TRBV20-1,CSARVSGGAQETQYF
TRBJ1-2,TRBV11-1,CASSLWTGRTNRPNYGYTF
TRBJ2-3,TRBV18,CASSPSQGIDTQYF
TRBJ2-1,TRBV14,CASSARGTPGKFF
TRBJ2-3,TRBV5-1,CASSIPDRPDTQYF
TRBJ2-7,TRBV28,CASSSVSGGALEYF
TRBJ1-5,TRBV18,CASSPREGFNQPQHF
TRBJ2-1,TRBV6-1,CASSKNRGISHNEQFF
TRBJ2-1,TRBV3-1,CASSQARVEQFF
TRBJ2-3,TRBV3-1,CASRETGGADTQYF
TRBJ1-1,TRBV10-3,CAVQGANTEAFF
TRBJ2-5,TRBV5-1,CASRTKPGHETQYF
TRBJ2-2,TRBV12-3/TRBV12-4,CASRERGGLVGELFF
TRBJ2-7,TRBV3-1,CASTPNGRATKSYEQYF
TRBJ2-1,TRBV5-1,CASSVGLSESNEQFF
TRBJ2-7,TRBV7-8,CASSRNRAYEQYF
TRBJ2-3,TRBV3-1,CASSHGTSTDTQYF
TRBJ2-7,TRBV20-1,CSAINSGGVEEQYF
TRBJ2-3,TRBV18,CASSPPGRDTQYF
TRBJ2-2,TRBV6-1,CASRNPGQTGGELFF
TRBJ2-5,TRBV6-1,CASSRFGPRGAWGSSQYF
TRBJ2-1,TRBV6-1,CASSPPVGQGADNEQFF
TRBJ2-5,TRBV28,CASIPLDRRKETQYF
TRBJ2-1,TRBV2,CASSEVGNNEQFF
TRBJ2-1,TRBV3-1,CASSGGARAAEQFF
TRBJ2-5,TRBV14,CASASRGGAETQYF
TRBJ2-5,TRBV6-2/TRBV6-3,CASSYWRGVQETQYF
TRBJ1-1,TRBV5-4,CASSLGQGTTEAFF
TRBJ2-3,TRBV20-1,CSAGPGQVTDTQYF
TRBJ2-7,TRBV28,CASRLSGSLGVQYF
TRBJ1-1,TRBV20-1,CSAPQGLGTEAFF
TRBJ2-1,TRBV5-1,CASSLDQGAYNEQFF
TRBJ2-1,TRBV3-1,CASSQDRQRKINEQFF
TRBJ2-5,TRBV5-4,CASSRGTGRQETQYF
TRBJ2-5,TRBV20-1,CSARPPGQGRFGTQYF
TRBJ2-1,TRBV2,CASGGLAGGYHEQFF
TRBJ1-3,TRBV6-1,CASSDDDWYSGNTIYF